This T cell receptor beta chain was captured in a study of blood T cell repertoires in COVID-19. Study-wide background: Spain, Italy and the United States supplied samples that represented acute and convalescent COVID-19. T cells, B-cell-depleted T cells, or PBMCs provided the cDNA or gDNA that served as material.

The trim removed 3 bases at V and 4 bases at J, leaving 5 bases unmatched. The CDR3 consists of 14 residues. Germline assignment: CDR1 SGHTA and CDR2 FQGNSA. The authors' processing: Amplifying reference gene primers gave estimates of nucleated cell counts. The method was immunoSEQ multiplex PCR; TCRdb's version includes in-frame clones alone and lacks a portion of them. The V and J calls and clone size are taken from that table; D and trimming were inferred from the DNA. Of about 170,000 clones in the sample, about 80% were seen once. The sequence derives from a woman older than 75 with acute or convalescent COVID-19. The rearrangement links TRBV7-2 to TRBJ1-1, with 7 bases aligning to TRBD1. Sequences were obtained from peripheral blood. The chain's CDR3 is CASSFIQGSTEAFF. The DNA of the CDR3 is TGTGCCAGCAGCTTCATACAGGGGAGCACTGAAGCTTTCTTT.